The sample holds a few counts of the clone carrying this T cell receptor (beta chain). This CDR3 region has 15 residues. V shed 7 bases and J 9 bases; nucleotides not matched to a gene: 18. Germline values: CDR1 SQVTM, CDR2 ANQGSEA. These data come from a study of T-cell reconstitution after alpha-beta-depleted transplantation in children. Unique molecular identifiers were incorporated when the TCRbeta library was constructed. TCRdb analysed the PCR reads with MiXCR anew, one entry per CDR3 protein. The sample includes just over 950,000 distinct CDR3 sequences, about 29% of them seen just once. The chain recombines TRBV29-1 with TRBJ2-1; 7 bases line up with TRBD2. The clonotype originates from a boy under three years old who had a stem cell transplant for SCID, so the T cells may come from the graft donor. Sample: PBMCs, mostly from graft donor cells, taken 360 days after TCRalphabeta/CD19-depleted stem cell transplant. CDR3 nucleotide sequence: TGCAGCGCTTTGACGGGGGGTTCCCCAAGTATTGAGCAGTTCTTC. Encoded protein: CSALTGGSPSIEQFF.